The entry that follows covers one T cell receptor beta chain sequence. As yet, its antigen is unknown. The sample comes from a study of memory CD4+ T cells and cytomegalovirus serostatus. Study summary: Donors were healthy Belgian adults, 10 or so CMV seropositive and 20 to 30 seronegative.

Authors' data handling: After removing out-of-frame reads, 2,204,828 distinct TCRbeta sequences remained. Assay: immunoSEQ multiplex PCR; the TCRdb copy retains only in-frame clones and omits some. The D gene and trimming were derived from the DNA, and the V and J assignments and clone size from that table. Here the sample spans approximately 63,000 clones, about three quarters being singletons. Single viable CD3+CD4+CD8-CD45RO+ cells were sorted as the memory CD4+ T cells. Study-level points and caveats: Each of around 69 CMV-associated TCRbeta sequences occurred in one to five individuals.

This CDR3 is built from 14 residues. Trimming took off 8 bases at V and 0 bases at J, with 11 bases between the two ends. The V gene's germline CDR1 is MNHNY and CDR2 SVGAGI (reference sequence). The sequence was obtained from an adult in good health and CMV-seronegative. Some clones in this sample may be carry-over from other donors' samples. The chain couples TRBV6-6 to TRBJ1-5; perhaps TRBD1 as D (6 bases). Sequenced material: memory CD4+ T cells from blood. The CDR3 region is CASVQGFSNQPQHF. Here the CDR3 DNA reads TGTGCCAGCGTACAGGGTTTTAGCAATCAGCCCCAGCATTTT.